The 29 T cell receptor beta chains below all came from one sample that was sequenced in a study of T cell clusters in autoimmune cytopenias. Multiplex touch-down PCR amplified TRB using TRB-A and TRB-B pools in one tube. With the multiplex PCR reads reprocessed, TCRdb shows one record per CDR3 protein and no DNA. Its table lists about 3,500 distinct CDR3 sequences. TRB was amplified from about 250 ng of peripheral blood genomic DNA per sample. The sequenced sample was peripheral blood. The receptors come from a human donor with an autoimmune cytopenia or autoimmune hepatitis (not recorded which).

The chain uses TRBV20-1 and TRBJ2-3; TCRdb picks TRBD2, but there is no DNA to check that call. The germline V gene encodes CDR1 DFQATT and CDR2 SNEGSKA (reference sequence). This CDR3 has 15 amino acids. CDR3 residues: CSATDMGRPTDTQYF.

This chain uses TRBV6-5 with TRBJ2-7; the D call from TCRdb, TRBD2, cannot be confirmed without DNA. CDR1 is MNHEY and CDR2 is SVGAGI in the germline V gene. The CDR3 covers 16 residues. The CDR3 sequence is CASSYGAGGPQNEQYF.

The rearrangement joins TRBV7-6 to TRBJ1-6; the D call of TRBD1 rests on TCRdb alone, since no DNA is present to check it. The CDR3 has 15 residues. In germline, CDR1 is SGHVS, CDR2 FNYEAQ. Here the CDR3 reads CASSTRQGGNSPLHF.

CDR3 in amino acids: CAISGDGSTQYF. This chain connects TRBV6-5 to TRBJ2-3; the TCRdb D gene call, TRBD1, has no DNA to confirm it. CDR1 is MNHEY and CDR2 is SVGAGI in the germline V gene. The CDR3 has 12 amino acids.

Considering frequency, this clonotype is medium-sized. The V gene is TRBV6-4, the J gene TRBJ1-6; TCRdb's D gene call, TRBD1, goes unchecked for lack of DNA. CDR3 length equals 13 residues. CDR1 and CDR2 (germline): MRHNA, SNTAGT. The CDR3 loop is CASKDNYNSPLHF.

This chain connects TRBV20-1 to TRBJ2-3; TCRdb calls TRBD1, which cannot be checked without DNA. Germline CDR1 reads DFQATT; CDR2 reads SNEGSKA (reference sequence). The CDR3 consists of 14 residues. The CDR3: CSASTGGGTDTQYF.

The chain links TRBV20-1 to TRBJ1-6; TCRdb returns TRBD1, unconfirmable since there is no DNA. The CDR3 has 17 amino acids. Germline loops: CDR1 DFQATT, CDR2 SNEGSKA (reference sequence). This CDR3 is CSAHRGGTGAINSPLHF.

The chain couples TRBV5-1 to TRBJ1-3; TCRdb indicates TRBD1, and absent DNA this call remains unverified. The CDR3 contains 16 residues. The germline CDR1 and CDR2 sequences are SGHRS and YFSETQ. CDR3 sequence reads: CASSHGQGAYGNTIYF. Combining the CDR3 with reference TRBV5-1 and TRBJ1-3 gives the whole variable domain KAGVTQTPRYLIKTRGQQVTLSCSPISGHRSVSWYQQTPGQGLQFLFEYFSETQRNKGNFPGRFSGRQFSNSRSEMNVSTLELGDSALYLCASSHGQGAYGNTIYFGEGSWLTVV.

This chain connects TRBV6-5 to TRBJ2-7; no DNA is available, so the TRBD1 call from TCRdb remains unchecked. This CDR3 is built from 15 residues. The germline gives CDR1 MNHEY, CDR2 SVGAGI. The CDR3 here is CAKARRELTLYEQYF.

This chain links TRBV18 with TRBJ2-7; TCRdb's D call of TRBD1 is untestable without DNA. CDR3 size: 15 residues. The germline CDR1 and CDR2 sequences are KGHSH and LQKENI. The CDR3: CASSPGTGGRNEQYF.

The CDR3 sequence is CAISESSGNTEAFF. This sequence joins TRBV10-3 and TRBJ1-1. The CDR3 extends over 14 amino acids. Germline V gene lookup returns CDR1 ENHRY and CDR2 SYGVKD.

The gene calls are TRBV28 and TRBJ2-3; the TCRdb D gene call, TRBD1, has no DNA to confirm it. The V gene's germline CDR1 is MDHEN and CDR2 SYDVKM. The CDR3 covers 14 residues. The chain's CDR3 is CASREAGGTDTQYF.

This clonotype is medium-sized by frequency. V and J are TRBV29-1 and TRBJ2-5; there is no DNA to check the TCRdb D call of TRBD1. This CDR3 is 15 amino acids long. CDR1 is SQVTM and CDR2 is ANQGSEA in the germline V gene. CDR3 in amino acids: CSVEHRGKTQETQYF.

This clonotype registers medium-sized by frequency. This chain joins TRBV29-1 and TRBJ2-3; TCRdb lists TRBD2, though no DNA is available to test this call. The germline V gene has CDR1 SQVTM and CDR2 ANQGSEA. The CDR3 has 16 amino acids. The chain's CDR3 is CSVAPTSGGVLDTQYF.

In terms of frequency, this clonotype is medium-sized (0.01 to 0.1%). The rearrangement links TRBV15 to TRBJ2-7; TCRdb gives TRBD2 as the D gene, but with no DNA this cannot be confirmed. Germline loops: CDR1 LNHNV, CDR2 YYDKDF (reference sequence). The CDR3 covers 16 residues. CDR3 amino acids: CATSRGSGRGTYEQYF.

CDR3 sequence reads: CSVGRGTGGTNEKLFF. The V and J genes are TRBV29-1 and TRBJ1-4; TCRdb's D call of TRBD1 is untestable without DNA. Germline-derived CDR1 and CDR2 are SQVTM and ANQGSEA. The CDR3 has 16 residues.

By frequency, this clonotype is medium-sized. The chain recombines TRBV5-5 with TRBJ2-5; TCRdb proposes TRBD2, but this gene call is untestable without DNA. Per germline, CDR1 SGHKS and CDR2 YYEKEE (reference sequence). The CDR3 extends over 17 amino acids. The CDR3 protein is CASSSEVLRGGGETQYF.

V usage is TRBV20-1 and J usage is TRBJ1-6; TCRdb's assignment of TRBD1 cannot be checked, as there is no DNA. The CDR3 sequence is 15 residues long. Germline CDR1 and CDR2: DFQATT and SNEGSKA (reference sequence). CDR3 loop: CSARGPGQYNSPLHF.

The chain carries TRBV19 and TRBJ2-7; TCRdb selects TRBD1, and the lack of DNA leaves this call unchecked. The germline gives CDR1 LNHDA, CDR2 SQIVND (reference sequence). This CDR3 is 13 amino acids long. The CDR3 region is CASGTGFIYEQYF.

The V call is TRBV4-3, the J call TRBJ2-3. Germline assignment: CDR1 LGHNA and CDR2 YSLEER. The CDR3 extends over 14 amino acids. CDR3 sequence: CASSPGQFTDTQYF.

This chain connects TRBV7-2 to TRBJ2-5. This CDR3 is built from 14 residues. Germline values: CDR1 SGHTA, CDR2 FQGNSA. CDR3 sequence: CASRTQHGAETQYF.

In terms of frequency, this clonotype is medium-sized (0.01 to 0.1%). The CDR3 loop is CASSPVGRDIDTQYF. The chain is built from TRBV19 and TRBJ2-3; TCRdb names TRBD2, which stays unverified in the absence of DNA. CDR3 size: 15 residues. Germline V gene lookup returns CDR1 LNHDA and CDR2 SQIVND (reference sequence).

This rearrangement joins TRBV20-1 to TRBJ1-2; TCRdb indicates TRBD1, and absent DNA this call remains unverified. The CDR3 loop spans 12 amino acids. The V gene's germline CDR1 is DFQATT and CDR2 SNEGSKA (reference sequence). CDR3 residues: CSALTTGYGYTF.

The CDR3 is CASSSGSGRVYEQYF. The chain employs TRBV11-3 and TRBJ2-7; TCRdb lists TRBD2, though no DNA is available to test this call. Germline-derived CDR1 and CDR2 are SGHNT and YENEEA. The CDR3 loop spans 15 amino acids.

This clonotype ranks as medium-sized (0.01 to 0.1%) in terms of frequency. The chain combines TRBV19 with TRBJ2-3; TCRdb's D gene call, TRBD1, goes unchecked for lack of DNA. The CDR3 runs to 15 residues. Germline CDR1 is LNHDA and CDR2 is SQIVND (reference sequence). CDR3 region: CASTLQGARTDTQYF.

Frequency places this clonotype as medium-sized. The chain uses TRBV6-5 and TRBJ2-1; TCRdb names TRBD2, which stays unverified in the absence of DNA. The CDR3 length is 14 residues. CDR1 and CDR2 from the germline V gene are MNHEY and SVGAGI. The CDR3 here is CASRAASSYNEQFF.

By frequency, this clonotype registers medium-sized. The chain joins TRBV13 to TRBJ1-6; checking the TCRdb D call of TRBD1 is not possible without DNA. The CDR3 spans 16 residues. The germline CDR1 and CDR2 sequences are PRHDT and FYEKMQ (reference sequence). The chain's CDR3 is CASSSEGAGGASPLHF.

This clonotype is labeled medium-sized (0.01 to 0.1%) based on frequency. The chain carries TRBV6-5 and TRBJ2-7; checking the TCRdb D call of TRBD1 is not possible without DNA. Germline V lookup: CDR1 MNHEY, CDR2 SVGAGI. CDR3 length equals 16 residues. The CDR3 region is CASSELGTGAQGGQYF.

Considering frequency, this clonotype is medium-sized. The CDR3 is CASSYNRGRTGTEAFF. The genes are TRBV6-5 and TRBJ1-1; TCRdb's D call of TRBD1 is untestable without DNA. This CDR3 spans 16 amino acids. Germline V CDR1 and CDR2: MNHEY, SVGAGI.